The 25 T cell receptor beta chains in this list originate from one sample, sequenced in a study of beta chain features in type 1 diabetes. Points from the study as a whole: There was a moderate but significant shortening of TCRB CDR3s in all four CD4+ subsets of Type 1 diabetes patients.

What these receptors recognize is not known. What was sequenced were expressed TCRB transcripts, since all of the isolated RNA had been reverse transcribed. Sequencing used immunoSEQ multiplex PCR; TCRdb keeps in-frame clones, though not all of them. The repertoire holds 150,000 to 200,000 clones, with 7.8% as singletons. The specimen sequenced was central memory CD4+ T cells from blood. The receptor set was obtained from a woman aged 40 to 50 with type 1 diabetes.

This clone has only a few counts. The J gene is TRBJ1-2, the V gene TRBV29-1, with 7 bases fitting TRBD1. The germline V gene encodes CDR1 SQVTM and CDR2 ANQGSEA. There are 14 residues in the CDR3. Trimming removed 6 bases from V and 5 bases from J; junction bases left unmatched: 12. The CDR3 reads CSVPDRVKGYGYTF. The CDR3 DNA reads TGCAGCGTGCCCGACAGGGTGAAGGGGTATGGCTACACCTTC.

This chain links TRBV9 with TRBJ2-1; 7 bases line up with TRBD2. V lost 4 bases to trimming and J lost 3 bases; unmatched junction nucleotides: 4. This CDR3 spans 14 amino acids. The germline V gene has CDR1 SGDLS and CDR2 YYNGEE. CDR3 sequence (DNA): TGTGCCAGCAGCCCCCGGACTAGCTACAATGAGCAGTTCTTC. Encoded protein: CASSPRTSYNEQFF.

This clone turned up a few times. The chain uses TRBV29-1 and TRBJ1-2; no reliable D call. This CDR3 comprises 15 residues. V was cut by 6 bases and J by 4 bases, with 21 bases left in between. Germline CDR1 and CDR2: SQVTM and ANQGSEA. CDR3 amino acids: CSVRWTGKEGYGYTF. DNA for the CDR3: TGCAGCGTGAGATGGACGGGGAAAGAGGGCTATGGCTACACCTTC.

V and J are TRBV6-4 and TRBJ1-2; TRBD1 matches 9 bases. The junction had 11 bases not matched to a gene; V was cut back by 8 bases and J by 4 bases. Germline CDR1 is MRHNA and CDR2 is SNTAGT. The CDR3 is 15 residues long. The CDR3 protein is CASAPSGQGGYGYTF. As DNA, the CDR3 is TGTGCCAGCGCACCGTCGGGACAGGGAGGCTATGGCTACACCTTC.

The V call is TRBV29-1, the J call TRBJ2-7; 11 positions match TRBD1. J was trimmed by 6 bases and V by 5 bases; bases with no gene match: 9. The germline V gene has CDR1 SQVTM and CDR2 ANQGSEA. This CDR3 has 14 amino acids. The CDR3 protein is CSVLRGTGGGEQYF. In DNA form, the CDR3 reads TGCAGCGTTCTCAGAGGGACAGGGGGGGGCGAGCAGTACTTC.

The table lists this clone with a few counts. The chain links TRBV28 to TRBJ2-5, with a weak D call TRBD2 (8 bases). Germline V gene sequence: CDR1 MDHEN, CDR2 SYDVKM. The CDR3 runs 16 residues. V lost 3 bases and J 2 bases, leaving 16 bases between the germline ends. Written as DNA, the CDR3 is TGTGCCAGCAGTTTCGAAGGGGGCGGGGGGCAAGAGACCCAGTACTTC. Residues: CASSFEGGGGQETQYF.

This clone has at least ten counts. This chain joins TRBV7-2 and TRBJ2-1, with 14 bases aligning to TRBD2. Looked up from germline, CDR1 is SGHTA and CDR2 is FQGNSA. The CDR3 runs 16 residues. The V gene end was trimmed by 5 bases and the J gene end by 9 bases; junction bases not matched to a gene: 9. DNA of the CDR3: TGTGCCAGCAGCGGTTACGGGACTAGCGGGAGTGTTGAGCAGTTCTTC. It is translated as CASSGYGTSGSVEQFF. Together with reference TRBV7-2 and TRBJ2-1, the CDR3 gives the full variable domain: GAGVSQSPSNKVTEKGKDVELRCDPISGHTALYWYRQSLGQGLEFLIYFQGNSAPDKSGLPSDRFSAERTGGSVSTLTIQRTQQEDSAVYLCASSGYGTSGSVEQFFGPGTRLTVL.

This chain connects TRBV28 to TRBJ2-7, with a weak D call TRBD2 (7 bases). The CDR3 length is 17 residues. Germline V gene sequence: CDR1 MDHEN, CDR2 SYDVKM. V lost 7 bases and J lost 5, with 27 bases in between. The CDR3 is CASIPGGAEGNDDEQYF. The CDR3, as DNA: TGTGCCAGCATCCCTGGGGGGGCAGAAGGGAACGACGACGAGCAGTACTTC.

The rearrangement uses TRBV4-3 and TRBJ2-6; D perhaps matches TRBD1 (5 bases). The CDR3 contains 18 residues. V was pared by 8 bases and J by 0 bases, with 20 bases between. Germline CDR1 is LGHNA and CDR2 is YSLEER. The CDR3 DNA reads as TGCGCCAGCTCCCGGGTTCAGGGCCTTTCCTCTGGGGCCAACGTCCTGACTTTC. It specifies CASSRVQGLSSGANVLTF.

The chain employs TRBV7-8 and TRBJ2-3, with 7 bases identical to TRBD1. The trim removed 7 bases at V and 4 bases at J, leaving 2 bases unmatched. The CDR3 is 12 residues long. Germline V gene data show CDR1 as SGHVS and CDR2 as FQNEAQ. The CDR3, as DNA: TGTGCCAGCACCCAGGGGGCAGATACGCAGTATTTT. This gives the protein CASTQGADTQYF.

The table lists this clone with a few counts. Mismatch with germline at one junction end may stem from a read error. This chain joins TRBV7-3 and TRBJ2-1, with 8 bases lining up with TRBD2. The germline CDR1 and CDR2 sequences are SGHTA and FQGTGA. There are 16 residues in the CDR3. The CDR3 region is CASRLTVGLADNEQFF. The CDR3 coding sequence is TGTGCCAGCAGATTAACAGTAGGACTAGCCGACAATGAGCAGTTCTTC.

This chain connects TRBV6-5 to TRBJ2-7; 11 bases map to TRBD1. The V segment lost 4 bases and the J segment 7 bases; nucleotides outside the gene matches: 9. The germline gives CDR1 MNHEY, CDR2 SVGAGI. The CDR3 is 15 residues long. CDR3 sequence (DNA): TGTGCCAGCAGTTTTCGGACAGGGGGCCTTTGGGAGCAGTACTTC. Its protein product is CASSFRTGGLWEQYF.

This clone was seen at least ten times. Sequence at one end of the junction differs from germline and may be a read error. V usage is TRBV28 and J usage is TRBJ2-3; D might be TRBD2 (6 bases). Per germline, CDR1 MDHEN and CDR2 SYDVKM. The CDR3 runs 13 residues. The CDR3 loop is CASSSSPGLLTLF. Here the CDR3 DNA reads TGTGCCAGCAGCTCCTCCCCGGGACTTCTTACCCTATTT.

The chain joins TRBV7-9 to TRBJ1-1; D is ambiguous. Germline V gives CDR1 SEHNR, CDR2 FQNEAQ (reference sequence). This CDR3 has 14 residues. V was cut by 1 base and J by 5 bases, with 11 bases left in between. DNA of the CDR3: TGTGCCAGCAGCTTAGGAGCAGCCGGGACTGAAGCTTTCTTT. Protein: CASSLGAAGTEAFF.

The rearrangement uses TRBV29-1 and TRBJ1-1, with TRBD1 matching over 7 bases. CDR1 and CDR2 from the germline V gene are SQVTM and ANQGSEA. V lost 3 bases, J lost 6 bases, and 10 bases stayed unmatched. The length of the CDR3 is 14 residues. CDR3 sequence: CSVEVTRGRSEAFF. CDR3 DNA sequence: TGCAGCGTTGAGGTCACTAGGGGGCGTTCTGAAGCTTTCTTT.

This clone occurred a few times. This sequence joins TRBV7-9 and TRBJ1-6, with 7 bases lining up with TRBD1. The CDR3 spans 13 residues. Germline trimming cut 5 bases from V and 12 bases from J; bases unmatched to any gene: 7. Germline lookup yields CDR1 SEHNR and CDR2 FQNEAQ (reference sequence). The DNA for the CDR3 is TGTGCCAGCAGCCCCGGACAGGTTCAACCCCTCCACTTT. Translating it yields CASSPGQVQPLHF.

This clone was seen only a few times. The CDR3 region is CASSQGQTYGYTF. CDR3 in DNA: TGTGCCAGCAGCCAAGGACAGACGTATGGCTACACCTTC. The gene calls are TRBV7-2 and TRBJ1-2, with D tentatively TRBD1 (6 bases). V was shortened by 5 bases and J by 5 bases, with 12 bases between the two germline ends. The CDR3 runs 13 residues. Germline V gene data show CDR1 as SGHTA and CDR2 as FQGNSA. The whole variable domain, filled in from reference TRBV7-2 and TRBJ1-2, reads GAGVSQSPSNKVTEKGKDVELRCDPISGHTALYWYRQSLGQGLEFLIYFQGNSAPDKSGLPSDRFSAERTGGSVSTLTIQRTQQEDSAVYLCASSQGQTYGYTFGSGTRLTVV.

This chain uses TRBV6-5 with TRBJ2-7; 8 nucleotides match TRBD1. J was trimmed by 7 bases and V by 8 bases; bases with no gene match: 10. The V gene's germline CDR1 is MNHEY and CDR2 SVGAGI. The CDR3 is 13 amino acids. CDR3 in amino acids: CASGRTGRDEQYF. The CDR3 nucleotides are TGTGCCAGCGGCAGGACAGGGAGAGATGAGCAGTACTTC.

This clone has only a few counts. CDR3 sequence (DNA): TGTGCCAGCAGTGGTACAAAACTCCGGGGTCAAGAGACCCAGTACTTC. Encoded protein: CASSGTKLRGQETQYF. This sequence joins TRBV13 and TRBJ2-5, with a tentative D call TRBD2 (5 bases). Per germline, CDR1 PRHDT and CDR2 FYEKMQ (reference sequence). The CDR3 extends over 16 amino acids. Between the trimmed V and J ends, which lost 6 bases and 2 bases, there was a span of 19 bases.

In its sample, this clone was seen many times. The chain combines TRBV27 with TRBJ1-6; no clear D. Trimming cost V 5 bases and J 9 bases, with 11 bases left between them. Looked up from germline, CDR1 is MNHEY and CDR2 is SMNVEV (reference sequence). The CDR3 has 13 residues. CDR3: CASSPSGSSPLHF. The CDR3 DNA is TGTGCCAGCAGTCCCTCGGGGAGTTCACCCCTCCACTTT.

The V gene is TRBV9, the J gene TRBJ1-1, with a possible D match to TRBD1 (5 bases). The CDR3 totals 15 residues. The germline V gene has CDR1 SGDLS and CDR2 YYNGEE. The V end lost 3 bases, the J end lost 5 bases, and 17 bases lay between the germline ends. The CDR3 spells CASSAFHFQGTEAFF. CDR3 nucleotides: TGTGCCAGCAGCGCCTTCCACTTTCAGGGAACTGAAGCTTTCTTT.

This clone was picked up a small number of times. The genes are TRBV5-6 and TRBJ2-7; 10 bases map to TRBD2. Losses at the gene ends were 5 bases for V and 2 bases for J; bases not matched to a gene: 7. The CDR3 covers 15 residues. Germline V CDR1 and CDR2: SGHDT, YYEEEE. The CDR3 is CASRETSGRTYEQYF. The DNA of the CDR3 is TGTGCCAGCAGGGAGACTAGCGGGCGAACCTACGAGCAGTACTTC.

The rearrangement uses TRBV28 and TRBJ1-2, with D perhaps matching TRBD1 (6 bases). The length of the CDR3 is 14 residues. Between the trimmed V and J ends, which lost 6 bases and 4 bases, there was a span of 15 bases. CDR1 and CDR2 from the germline V gene are MDHEN and SYDVKM. CDR3 sequence reads: CASRLLGQSYGYTF. In DNA form, the CDR3 reads TGTGCCAGCAGACTTCTCGGACAGAGCTATGGCTACACCTTC.

This clone has more than one count but fewer than ten. The rearrangement joins TRBV5-1 to TRBJ1-5; D might be TRBD1 (5 bases). The germline CDR1 and CDR2 sequences are SGHRS and YFSETQ. This CDR3 spans 14 amino acids. V was trimmed by 5 bases and J by 6 bases, leaving 15 bases between them. The CDR3 nucleotides read TGCGCCAGCAGGGGAGGGGACGAGGGTCAGCCCCAGCATTTT. Translating it yields CASRGGDEGQPQHF.

The rearrangement joins TRBV15 to TRBJ2-5; 16 bases map to TRBD2. Trimming at V came to 3 bases and at J to 4 bases, leaving 8 bases not matched to a gene. Looked up from germline, CDR1 is LNHNV and CDR2 is YYDKDF (reference sequence). The CDR3 covers 18 residues. The CDR3 loop is CATSSTGTSGRAGETQYF. The DNA for the CDR3 is TGTGCCACCAGCAGCACCGGGACTAGCGGGAGGGCCGGAGAGACCCAGTACTTC.